This T cell receptor (beta chain) was identified during a study of CD8 T cells in ankylosing spondylitis. The CDR3 runs 11 residues. V shed 7 bases and J shed 4 bases, with 11 bases lying between them. Germline V gene data show CDR1 as SQVTM and CDR2 as ANQGSEA. TCRdb analysed the 5' RACE reads with MiXCR anew, one entry per CDR3 protein. The sample includes roughly 180,000 distinct CDR3 sequences, over 10% of them seen just once. The sequenced sample consisted of blood, either unsorted or a sorted T cell fraction (not recorded which). The source is a female donor with ankylosing spondylitis or in good health (not recorded which). The chain links TRBV29-1 to TRBJ2-7, with D perhaps assigned TRBD1 or TRBD2 (7 bases each). The CDR3 region is CSGGGQYEQYF. The CDR3 nucleotides are TGCAGCGGGGGGGGACAGTACGAGCAGTACTTC.